The 25 T cell receptor beta chains below all came from one sample that was sequenced in a study of long-term antiretroviral therapy in people with HIV. The assay used was immunoSEQ (version v3.0), run at survey level. The data were produced by immunoSEQ multiplex PCR, yet TCRdb's version contains in-frame clones alone and is incomplete. The table records about 20,000 clones, about nine tenths of them present only once. Sequenced material: unsorted PBMCs, taken 4.4 years before starting antiretroviral therapy. Every receptor here comes from a woman aged 30 to 39 with HIV.

This rearrangement joins TRBV7-9 to TRBJ2-5, with unresolved D. The germline gives CDR1 SEHNR, CDR2 FQNEAQ (reference sequence). CDR3 length: 12 amino acids. Trimming stripped 5 bases from V and 5 bases from J, with 9 bases between. CDR3 in DNA: TGTGCCAGCAGCGACCCCCCCGAGACCCAGTACTTC. Translating it yields CASSDPPETQYF.

The chain links TRBV30 to TRBJ1-4; D is unresolved. This CDR3 is built from 16 residues. V gave up 2 bases and J gave up 6 bases, with 19 bases separating them. CDR1 is GTSNPN and CDR2 is SVGIG in the germline V gene (reference sequence). This CDR3 reads CAWSFGRVLHHEKLFF. The CDR3 coding sequence is TGTGCCTGGAGTTTTGGGAGGGTCCTCCACCATGAAAAACTGTTTTTT.

V usage is TRBV4-3 and J usage is TRBJ2-7; 8 positions match TRBD1. The CDR3 has 15 residues. J gave up 7 bases and V 1 base, and 9 bases lay outside the gene matches. Germline V gives CDR1 LGHNA, CDR2 YSLEER. This CDR3 reads CASSQGSGGGEEQYF. The CDR3, as DNA: TGCGCCAGCAGCCAAGGATCAGGGGGCGGCGAAGAGCAGTACTTC.

The chain uses TRBV7-2 and TRBJ1-5; 7 nucleotides agree with TRBD1. The J segment lost 0 bases and the V segment lost 3 bases, leaving 5 bases of the junction unmatched. Germline loops: CDR1 SGHTA, CDR2 FQGNSA. The CDR3 is made up of 16 amino acids. The CDR3 DNA sequence: TGTGCCAGCAGCTTGTCAGGGGGTTATAGCAATCAGCCCCAGCATTTT. Protein product: CASSLSGGYSNQPQHF.

The chain couples TRBV19 to TRBJ1-1; D perhaps matches TRBD1 (6 bases). Trimming removed 3 bases at V and 3 bases at J, with 8 bases between. CDR1 is LNHDA, CDR2 SQIVND, per germline (reference sequence). The CDR3 length is 13 residues. The DNA for the CDR3 is TGTGCCAGTAGTATTCCAGGGGACACTGAAGCTTTCTTT. It translates to CASSIPGDTEAFF.

This clone appeared a single time. This chain uses TRBV27 with TRBJ2-5; either TRBD1 or TRBD2 may fit D (5 bases each). The CDR3 consists of 14 residues. CDR1 and CDR2 from the germline V gene are MNHEY and SMNVEV (reference sequence). The V gene lost 3 bases and the J gene lost 7 bases, with 15 bases spanning the gap. In DNA form, the CDR3 reads TGTGCCAGCAGTTTGATCGGGACCGAAAGGACCCAGTACTTC. This gives the protein CASSLIGTERTQYF.

The chain joins TRBV18 to TRBJ1-2; 7 bases agree with TRBD1. V trimming: 5 bases; J trimming: 3 bases; junction bases outside the gene matches: 3. Germline V gene data show CDR1 as KGHSH and CDR2 as LQKENI. The CDR3 runs 13 residues. CDR3 residues: CASSSGGDYGYTF. CDR3 coding DNA: TGTGCCAGCTCATCAGGGGGGGACTATGGCTACACCTTC.

J is TRBJ1-5 and V is TRBV6-1; D is unresolved. Germline CDR1 is MNHNS and CDR2 is SASEGT. V was clipped by 7 bases and J by 2 bases, with 9 bases between them. The CDR3 has 13 amino acids. This chain's CDR3 is CASTHPGNQPQHF. Here the CDR3 DNA reads TGTGCCAGCACTCACCCCGGCAATCAGCCCCAGCATTTT.

In DNA, the CDR3 is TGCGCCAGCAGCCCAGGGGGTGACGGGGATGGCTACACCTTC. Translated, it gives CASSPGGDGDGYTF. J is TRBJ1-2 and V is TRBV5-1; the match to TRBD1 covers 7 bases. Per germline, CDR1 SGHRS and CDR2 YFSETQ. The CDR3 extends over 14 amino acids. Trimming at V came to 4 bases and at J to 6 bases, leaving 9 bases not matched to a gene.

The CDR3 protein is CASSVDPSGIETQYF. CDR3 bases: TGTGCCAGCAGCGTAGATCCTAGCGGAATAGAGACCCAGTACTTC. The rearrangement joins TRBV9 to TRBJ2-5; 7 positions agree with TRBD2. The V and J ends lost 0 bases and 4 bases, in that order; junction bases with no gene match: 6. CDR1 SGDLS and CDR2 YYNGEE come from the germline V gene. The CDR3 spans 15 residues.

This chain connects TRBV5-1 to TRBJ1-2; 7 bases agree with TRBD1. Germline-derived CDR1 and CDR2 are SGHRS and YFSETQ. V lost 0 bases and J lost 0; bases outside the gene matches: 2. The CDR3 consists of 15 residues. CDR3 in amino acids: CASSLGGTANYGYTF. In DNA form, the CDR3 reads TGCGCCAGCAGCTTGGGAGGGACAGCTAACTATGGCTACACCTTC.

This sequence joins TRBV4-1 and TRBJ1-2; TRBD1 matches at 9 bases. This CDR3 has 16 amino acids. Germline-derived CDR1 and CDR2 are MGHRA and YSYEKL. The ends lost 2 bases at V and 8 bases at J; junction bases unmatched: 12. As DNA, the CDR3 is TGCGCCAGCAGCCAACCTTTACGGGACAGGGTTTGGGGCTACACCTTC. This encodes CASSQPLRDRVWGYTF.

This clone turned up a few times. V and J are TRBV11-3 and TRBJ1-5; the D gene is possibly TRBD1 (6 bases). The CDR3 runs to 15 residues. The V and J ends lost 5 bases and 0 bases respectively, with 11 bases between them. Germline V gene lookup returns CDR1 SGHNT and CDR2 YENEEA. Here the CDR3 reads CASSATGNSNQPQHF. The CDR3 DNA follows: TGTGCCAGCAGCGCAACAGGGAATAGCAATCAGCCCCAGCATTTT.

The chain employs TRBV6-1 and TRBJ1-5; 11 bases are a match to TRBD1. The trim removed 0 bases at V and 4 bases at J, leaving 11 bases unmatched. Per germline, CDR1 MNHNS and CDR2 SASEGT. This CDR3 is built from 19 residues. The CDR3 loop reads CASSEAWGTGGTSNQPQHF. DNA for the CDR3: TGTGCCAGCAGTGAAGCTTGGGGGACAGGGGGGACCTCAAATCAGCCCCAGCATTTT.

The chain carries TRBV5-4 and TRBJ2-5, with 10 bases fitting TRBD2. CDR1 is SGHNT and CDR2 is YYREEE in the germline V gene (reference sequence). The V segment lost 3 bases and the J segment 4 bases; nucleotides outside the gene matches: 3. CDR3 length equals 14 residues. The CDR3 here is CASSSAGGPETQYF. CDR3 coding DNA: TGTGCCAGCAGCTCAGCGGGGGGGCCAGAGACCCAGTACTTC.

The V and J genes are TRBV27 and TRBJ1-6, with 10 bases fitting TRBD1. V shed 10 bases, J shed 4 bases, and the junction held 4 bases outside the gene matches. The length of the CDR3 is 14 residues. Germline V gene sequence: CDR1 MNHEY, CDR2 SMNVEV (reference sequence). CDR3 DNA sequence: TGTGCCATCCGGACAGGGGGATATAATTCACCCCTCCACTTT. Translation gives CAIRTGGYNSPLHF.

CDR3 region: CASSSRGDGSTEAFF. Written as DNA, the CDR3 is TGTGCCAGCAGTTCCCGGGGGGATGGTAGCACTGAAGCTTTCTTT. The chain employs TRBV2 and TRBJ1-1; D possibly corresponds to TRBD1 (5 bases). Germline CDR1 and CDR2: SNHLY and FYNNEI. Trimming cost V 5 bases and J 4 bases, with 17 bases left between them. The CDR3 has 15 residues.

V is TRBV6-5 and J is TRBJ1-2, with D possibly TRBD1 on 6 matching bases. V was clipped by 4 bases and J by 6 bases, with 15 bases between them. The germline CDR1 and CDR2 sequences are MNHEY and SVGAGI. The CDR3 has 14 residues. CDR3 DNA sequence: TGTGCCAGCAGTTCGTACCTAGGGGGGCATGGCTACACCTTC. Translation gives CASSSYLGGHGYTF.

J is TRBJ1-1 and V is TRBV2; 7 nucleotides line up with TRBD1. There are 14 residues in the CDR3. Trimming took 5 bases from V and 5 from J; bases not matched to a gene: 8. Germline CDR1 SNHLY, CDR2 FYNNEI. The CDR3 is CASSIEQGSTEAFF. The DNA of the CDR3 is TGTGCCAGCAGTATTGAACAGGGGAGTACTGAAGCTTTCTTT.

The CDR3 reads CASRDTGGIGYTF. Written as DNA, the CDR3 is TGTGCCAGCAGAGATACAGGGGGCATAGGCTACACCTTC. This chain links TRBV28 with TRBJ1-2; 9 positions agree with TRBD1. CDR3 length: 13 residues. CDR1 is MDHEN, CDR2 SYDVKM, per germline. The junction had 7 bases not matched to a gene; V was cut back by 6 bases and J by 8 bases.

The V call is TRBV7-8, the J call TRBJ2-5; the match to TRBD2 covers 11 bases. Germline lookup yields CDR1 SGHVS and CDR2 FQNEAQ. Trimming cost V 1 base and J 7 bases; bases outside gene matches: 2. CDR3 length: 14 amino acids. The CDR3 reads CASSLDGLAGTQYF. The CDR3 nucleotides read TGTGCCAGCAGCTTAGATGGACTAGCGGGGACCCAGTACTTC.

The rearrangement uses TRBV4-3 and TRBJ2-7; D may match TRBD1 or TRBD2 (5 bases each). The germline V gene encodes CDR1 LGHNA and CDR2 YSLEER. The CDR3 extends over 14 amino acids. The V end lost 0 bases, the J end lost 7 bases, and 13 bases lay between the germline ends. CDR3 nucleotide sequence: TGCGCCAGCAGCCAAGATGCCGGGACGGGGGAGCAGTACTTC. This gives the protein CASSQDAGTGEQYF.

This sequence joins TRBV2 and TRBJ2-3; TRBD1 agrees at 9 bases. Unmatched junction bases numbered 2, after V lost 6 bases and J lost 1 base. The CDR3 sequence is 14 residues long. In germline, CDR1 is SNHLY, CDR2 FYNNEI. Here the CDR3 DNA reads TGTGCCAGCAGCCGGGACAGGGGCACAGATACGCAGTATTTT. Its translation is CASSRDRGTDTQYF.

The rearrangement joins TRBV14 to TRBJ1-1; D remains ambiguous. Germline V lookup: CDR1 SGHDN, CDR2 FVKESK. This CDR3 comprises 12 residues. The germline V and J ends were trimmed by 4 bases and 0 bases, with 3 bases remaining between them. CDR3 region: CASSPLNTEAFF. As DNA, the CDR3 is TGTGCCAGCAGCCCACTGAACACTGAAGCTTTCTTT.

This chain links TRBV7-9 with TRBJ1-2, with D perhaps TRBD1 (6 bases). Germline CDR1 reads SEHNR; CDR2 reads FQNEAQ (reference sequence). V was clipped by 8 bases and J by 5 bases, with 18 bases between them. This CDR3 spans 14 amino acids. As DNA, the CDR3 is TGTGCCAGCGGGAGCGCACCAAGGGGGTATGGCTACACCTTC. It specifies CASGSAPRGYGYTF.